This is a list of T cell receptor beta chains from one sample in a study of regulatory T cells in long-lasting Graves disease. TCRdb re-called the multiplex PCR reads with MiXCR, one entry per CDR3 protein. The repertoire holds 200,000 to 250,000 distinct CDR3 sequences, with approximately 18% as singletons. These data also formed part of another study, on T cells in Graves' hyperthyroidism and ophthalmopathy.

This sample comprised peripheral blood mononuclear cells (PBMCs), obtained at new diagnosis, from a patient treated with antithyroid drugs. The receptor source for this set is a woman aged 25 to 39 with Graves disease. Both conserved end residues are part of each CDR3. The D gene is left open where the match is weak. Some rows have no size entry. The others give once, few or many, or a class for an expanded clone.

CDR3 | DNA | J | D | V | size
CSAPLQGARSLPPYEQYF | TGCAGTGCTCCCCTTCAGGGCGCCAGGAGTCTCCCCCCCTACGAGCAGTACTTC | TRBJ2-7 | - | TRBV20-1 | few
CSAVRTGARYNEQFF | TGCAGTGCTGTCCGTACAGGGGCACGGTACAATGAGCAGTTCTTC | TRBJ2-1 | TRBD1 | TRBV20-1 | -
CASSLPGADTQYF | TGTGCCAGCAGCTTACCGGGCGCAGATACGCAGTATTTT | TRBJ2-3 | - | TRBV7-9 | many
CASSIGGKRTEAFF | TGTGCCAGTAGTATTGGAGGGAAGAGGACTGAAGCTTTCTTT | TRBJ1-1 | - | TRBV19 | many
CASSLARVSNTEAFF | TGTGCCAGCAGCTTAGCCAGGGTCTCGAACACTGAAGCTTTCTTT | TRBJ1-1 | - | TRBV7-2 | many
CASSPGQVEAYEQYF | TGTGCCAGCAGTCCGGGACAGGTCGAGGCCTACGAGCAGTACTTC | TRBJ2-7 | TRBD1 | TRBV28 | many
CASRPTSGRYEQYF | TGCGCCAGCCGGCCAACTAGCGGCCGCTACGAGCAGTACTTC | TRBJ2-7 | TRBD2 | TRBV10-2 | many
CASSSQTGALYNEQFF | TGTGCCAGCAGCTCCCAGACAGGGGCCCTCTACAATGAGCAGTTCTTC | TRBJ2-1 | TRBD1 | TRBV7-9 | few
CASSFSESYNEQFF | TGTGCCAGCAGCTTTAGCGAGTCCTACAATGAGCAGTTCTTC | TRBJ2-1 | - | TRBV11-1 | once
CASPPDGQGVNEKLFF | TGTGCCAGCCCACCCGACGGACAGGGGGTTAATGAAAAACTGTTTTTT | TRBJ1-4 | TRBD1 | TRBV28 | many
CASSPRGPTSNNEQFF | TGTGCCAGCAGCCCCAGAGGGCCGACTAGCAACAATGAGCAGTTCTTC | TRBJ2-1 | TRBD2 | TRBV5-8 | few
CASTGQGGRRETQYF | TGTGCCAGCACTGGACAGGGTGGTAGGCGAGAGACCCAGTACTTC | TRBJ2-5 | TRBD1 | TRBV28 | many
CASSLGVLRGLSGANVLTF | TGTGCCAGCAGCTTGGGAGTTTTGCGGGGTCTCTCTGGGGCCAACGTCCTGACTTTC | TRBJ2-6 | - | TRBV5-4 | few
CASSLLGENYGYTF | TGTGCCAGCAGCTTGTTGGGGGAGAACTATGGCTACACCTTC | TRBJ1-2 | - | TRBV5-4 | -
CAWSVSEKLFF | TGTGCCTGGAGTGTAAGTGAAAAACTGTTTTTT | TRBJ1-4 | - | TRBV30 | many
CASSQEGGLLYGYTF | TGTGCCAGCAGCCAAGAAGGAGGTCTTCTCTATGGCTACACCTTC | TRBJ1-2 | - | TRBV3-1 | many
CASSVSGQGNYGYTF | TGTGCCAGCAGCGTATCGGGACAGGGGAACTATGGCTACACCTTC | TRBJ1-2 | TRBD1 | TRBV9 | many
CASSPRGDLGYTF | TGTGCCAGCAGCCCCAGGGGCGATCTGGGCTACACCTTC | TRBJ1-2 | - | TRBV7-2 | many
CASSYPGQPQHF | TGTGCCAGCAGTTACCCGGGACAGCCCCAGCATTTT | TRBJ1-5 | - | TRBV6-5 | many
CASSYGQGVIYGYTF | TGCGCCAGCAGCTACGGACAGGGGGTTATCTATGGCTACACCTTC | TRBJ1-2 | TRBD1 | TRBV5-1 | many